The 19 T cell receptor beta chains reported below all come from one sample, sequenced in a study of lymphopenia after photon versus proton radiotherapy (dated by TCRdb to between 2019 and 2020). Library creation used the immunoSEQ multiplex PCR assay. Sourced from immuneACCESS, this table was stored by TCRdb with only in-frame sequences that have V and J called. A share of the clones is absent; for the studies checked, an unresolved V gene accounts for under half, and the remainder has no known explanation. The sample table contains 25,000 to 35,000 clones; only one count was recorded for nearly 95% of them. The top ten constitute under 0.8% of the sample. The sequences come from peripheral blood, collected from a patient treated with photon-based radiotherapy. All receptors derive from a woman aged 45 to 65 with cholangiocarcinoma.

Only one count was recorded for this clone. This chain links TRBV5-1 with TRBJ2-1, with D possibly matching TRBD2 (5 bases). The length of the CDR3 is 15 residues. Germline CDR1 reads SGHRS; CDR2 reads YFSETQ. Trimming took off 0 bases at V and 9 bases at J, with 16 bases between the two ends. The CDR3 DNA follows: TGCGCCAGCAGCTTGGCCGATCAAGCGGTTGGTGAGCAGTTCTTC. Residues: CASSLADQAVGEQFF.

This chain links TRBV13 with TRBJ2-2; 10 positions match TRBD1. V gave up 2 bases and J gave up 8 bases; unmatched junction bases: 5. This CDR3 spans 15 amino acids. Germline CDR1 and CDR2: PRHDT and FYEKMQ (reference sequence). CDR3 nucleotide sequence: TGTGCCAGCAGCTTACGGACAGGGGGATTTGGGGAGCTGTTTTTT. This gives the protein CASSLRTGGFGELFF.

On this clone itself: This sample also contains other DNA sequences that code for the same CDR3. The chain recombines TRBV4-3 with TRBJ1-1; the D gene is possibly TRBD1 (6 bases). Trimming cost V 4 bases and J 3 bases, with 12 bases left between them. Germline CDR1 LGHNA, CDR2 YSLEER. This CDR3 spans 14 amino acids. The CDR3 loop reads CASSPQGGHTEAFF. The DNA for the CDR3 is TGCGCCAGCAGCCCCCAAGGGGGGCACACTGAAGCTTTCTTT.

The rearrangement uses TRBV6-6 and TRBJ1-2; 7 positions match TRBD1. Germline V gene sequence: CDR1 MNHNY, CDR2 SVGAGI (reference sequence). The CDR3 runs to 14 residues. The ends lost 8 bases at V and 4 bases at J; junction bases unmatched: 10. The CDR3 DNA follows: TGTGCCAGCGGGGGTTCGGACAGGCTCTATGGCTACACCTTC. Translated: CASGGSDRLYGYTF.

The chain carries TRBV6-5 and TRBJ2-7, with D unresolved. The V and J ends lost 5 bases and 0 bases respectively, with 11 bases between them. Germline V CDR1 and CDR2: MNHEY, SVGAGI. This CDR3 has 14 amino acids. The CDR3, as DNA: TGTGCCAGCAGTACGCCAAGAATCTCCTACGAGCAGTACTTC. Its protein is CASSTPRISYEQYF.

The chain combines TRBV6-6 with TRBJ1-2; 7 bases fit TRBD1. Germline V gene lookup returns CDR1 MNHNY and CDR2 SVGAGI (reference sequence). This CDR3 is built from 15 residues. Trimming cost V 5 bases and J 4 bases; bases outside gene matches: 10. CDR3 nucleotide sequence: TGTGCCAGCAGTAGCAGGGGGGCCATTGTCTATGGCTACACCTTC. Its protein is CASSSRGAIVYGYTF.

The chain carries TRBV9 and TRBJ1-4; D remains unclear. The germline V gene has CDR1 SGDLS and CDR2 YYNGEE. This CDR3 is 15 amino acids long. V gave up 0 bases and J gave up 4 bases, with 10 bases separating them. For the CDR3, the DNA is TGTGCCAGCAGCGTAGGAGGACGGAATAATGAAAAACTGTTTTTT. Translation: CASSVGGRNNEKLFF. The full variable domain, completed using reference TRBV9 and TRBJ1-4, is DSGVTQTPKHLITATGQRVTLRCSPRSGDLSVYWYQQSLDQGLQFLIQYYNGEERAKGNILERFSAQQFPDLHSELNLSSLELGDSALYFCASSVGGRNNEKLFFGSGTQLSVL.

This clone was seen once. The genes are TRBV29-1 and TRBJ1-1; D unclear. This CDR3 region has 15 residues. Looked up from germline, CDR1 is SQVTM and CDR2 is ANQGSEA. V was trimmed by 7 bases and J by 0 bases, leaving 18 bases between them. CDR3 in DNA: TGCAGCGCACGGAGGGCCTGGGAAATGAACACTGAAGCTTTCTTT. Residues: CSARRAWEMNTEAFF.

The chain couples TRBV7-8 to TRBJ2-1; 7 bases map to TRBD1. The CDR3 length is 14 residues. J lost 8 bases, V lost 2 bases, and 6 bases had no gene match. Germline values: CDR1 SGHVS, CDR2 FQNEAQ. The CDR3 coding sequence is TGTGCCAGCAGCTTAAACAGGGGAATCGATGAGCAGTTCTTC. Translation gives CASSLNRGIDEQFF.

V usage is TRBV5-1 and J usage is TRBJ1-4; D is uncertain. CDR3 length equals 15 residues. CDR1 is SGHRS and CDR2 is YFSETQ in the germline V gene. The V end was cut by 4 bases, the J end by 3 bases, with 13 bases between. CDR3 amino acids: CASSRLRPSNEKLFF. The CDR3 DNA is TGCGCCAGCAGCCGTCTCAGGCCGTCTAATGAAAAACTGTTTTTT.

The chain carries TRBV19 and TRBJ2-5; 8 bases are shared with TRBD1. The CDR3 consists of 16 residues. Germline-derived CDR1 and CDR2 are LNHDA and SQIVND (reference sequence). J was trimmed by 1 base and V by 3 bases; bases with no gene match: 7. This chain's CDR3 is CASSILSGTGQETQYF. The CDR3 DNA follows: TGTGCCAGTAGTATTCTCTCCGGGACAGGCCAAGAGACCCAGTACTTC.

As concerns this clone: This specimen includes other DNA sequences encoding the same CDR3. The chain employs TRBV6-1 and TRBJ1-4, with a tentative D call TRBD1 (6 bases). V dropped 2 bases and J dropped 11 bases, with 18 bases sitting between them. Germline V CDR1 and CDR2: MNHNS, SASEGT. There are 15 residues in the CDR3. This CDR3 reads CASSEFAGAQRKLFF. The DNA of the CDR3 is TGTGCCAGCAGTGAATTTGCGGGGGCCCAGAGGAAACTGTTTTTT.

The chain couples TRBV19 to TRBJ2-1, with 14 positions matching TRBD2. Germline lookup yields CDR1 LNHDA and CDR2 SQIVND (reference sequence). This CDR3 has 16 residues. The junction had 7 bases not matched to a gene; V was cut back by 6 bases and J by 6 bases. The CDR3 loop reads CASRRTSGGFGNEQFF. The CDR3 nucleotides are TGTGCCAGTAGGCGGACTAGCGGGGGGTTTGGCAATGAGCAGTTCTTC.

The gene calls are TRBV6-5 and TRBJ1-3, with D perhaps matching TRBD1 (6 bases). Germline V gene sequence: CDR1 MNHEY, CDR2 SVGAGI. V lost 0 bases and J lost 2, with 8 bases in between. The CDR3 runs 15 residues. For the CDR3, the DNA is TGTGCCAGCAGTTACTCCGGGGGGCCTGGAAACACCATATATTTT. The encoded protein is CASSYSGGPGNTIYF.

The chain couples TRBV2 to TRBJ1-1; 10 positions match TRBD1. In germline, CDR1 is SNHLY, CDR2 FYNNEI. The J segment lost 6 bases and the V segment lost 6 bases, leaving 13 bases of the junction unmatched. The CDR3 runs 16 residues. CDR3: CASRAPPGQGFAEAFF. CDR3 coding DNA: TGTGCCAGCAGGGCCCCTCCGGGACAGGGGTTTGCTGAAGCTTTCTTT.

The chain carries TRBV4-3 and TRBJ2-7; perhaps D is TRBD1 or TRBD2 (6 bases each). Germline V gene data show CDR1 as LGHNA and CDR2 as YSLEER. V was cut by 0 bases and J by 2 bases, with 8 bases left in between. This CDR3 region has 14 residues. This CDR3 is CASSQEGGAYEQYF. The CDR3 DNA reads as TGCGCCAGCAGCCAAGAGGGGGGCGCCTACGAGCAGTACTTC.

J is TRBJ2-7 and V is TRBV5-8; 11 nucleotides line up with TRBD2. Germline V gene data show CDR1 as SGHTS and CDR2 as YDEGEE. After removal of 4 bases from V and 2 bases from J, the junction contained 5 bases not matched to a gene. This CDR3 is built from 15 residues. This CDR3 is CASSQGLAATYEQYF. CDR3 nucleotides: TGTGCCAGCAGCCAGGGACTAGCGGCGACCTACGAGCAGTACTTC.

This chain joins TRBV18 and TRBJ1-4; TRBD1 is a possible D gene (5 bases). Germline-derived CDR1 and CDR2 are KGHSH and LQKENI. This CDR3 is built from 15 residues. The V end lost 3 bases, the J end lost 8 bases, and 16 bases lay between the germline ends. The CDR3 loop reads CASSPPGPRGEKLFF. The DNA for the CDR3 is TGTGCCAGCTCACCTCCGGGACCACGAGGGGAAAAACTGTTTTTT.

The chain recombines TRBV29-1 with TRBJ2-5; D may be TRBD2 (7 bases). The germline CDR1 and CDR2 sequences are SQVTM and ANQGSEA. Trimming cost V 5 bases and J 5 bases, with 12 bases left between them. CDR3 length equals 12 residues. CDR3 in DNA: TGCAGCGTTTCGGGGGGCGTTGAGACCCAGTACTTC. Its protein product is CSVSGGVETQYF.